The 9 T cell receptor beta chains in this list originate from one sample, sequenced in a study of vaccination and CD4 T cells after COVID-19. The Oncomine TCR Beta short-read assay was applied to DNA of cultured CD4+ T cells. MiXCR, run by TCRdb on the PCR reads, gives a single entry per CDR3 protein. The sample lists 2,500 to 3,500 distinct CDR3 sequences, around 74% seen once, with around 23% in the top ten. The treatment was: roughly ten-day PBMC culture with coronavirus spike peptide pools or control peptides (ViraFEST assay). Their target antigens are unknown. Sequenced sample: CD4+ T cells from blood, cultured in vitro. These receptors came from a human donor who had recovered from COVID-19.

The chain uses TRBV5-4 and TRBJ1-5; no firm D call. V was shortened by 1 base and J by 4 bases, with 6 bases between the two germline ends. Germline V gene data show CDR1 as SGHNT and CDR2 as YYREEE (reference sequence). The CDR3 totals 13 residues. The CDR3: CASSLKGNQPQHF. The CDR3 DNA reads as TGTGCCAGCAGCTTGAAGGGAAATCAGCCCCAGCATTTT.

The J gene is TRBJ2-7, the V gene TRBV10-3; TRBD2 matches at 7 bases. V shed 4 bases and J 2 bases; nucleotides not matched to a gene: 8. CDR3 size: 15 residues. From germline, CDR1 is ENHRY and CDR2 SYGVKD. This CDR3 reads CAISGPSGPPYEQYF. The CDR3 nucleotides are TGTGCCATCAGTGGTCCTAGCGGACCCCCCTACGAGCAGTACTTC.

The rearrangement uses TRBV10-3 and TRBJ2-7; 8 bases map to TRBD1. CDR1 and CDR2 from the germline V gene are ENHRY and SYGVKD. The V and J ends lost 2 bases and 0 bases, in that order; junction bases with no gene match: 0. The CDR3 loop spans 14 amino acids. In DNA, the CDR3 is TGTGCCATCAGTGAGACAGGGGGCTCCTACGAGCAGTACTTC. Translated, it gives CAISETGGSYEQYF.

The V and J genes are TRBV12-3 or TRBV12-4 and TRBJ1-2, with 10 bases lining up with TRBD1. Germline trimming cut 4 bases from V and 5 bases from J; bases unmatched to any gene: 4. There are 14 residues in the CDR3. As DNA, the CDR3 is TGTGCCAGCAGTTATACGGACAGGGGGTATGGCTACACCTTC. Amino acids: CASSYTDRGYGYTF.

By sample share, this clonotype is medium-sized. The chain joins TRBV6-2 or TRBV6-3 to TRBJ2-7, with a possible D match to TRBD2 (6 bases). Trimming pared 4 bases from V and 0 bases from J, leaving 19 bases between. Germline CDR1 is MNHEY and CDR2 is SVGEGT. The CDR3 has 17 amino acids. The CDR3: CASSFTLRAGSSYEQYF. As DNA, the CDR3 is TGTGCCAGCAGTTTCACCCTCCGGGCGGGGAGCTCCTACGAGCAGTACTTC.

The chain recombines TRBV27 with TRBJ1-5; 7 bases agree with TRBD1. Germline CDR1 reads MNHEY; CDR2 reads SMNVEV (reference sequence). This CDR3 spans 15 amino acids. The V and J ends lost 9 bases and 4 bases, in that order; junction bases with no gene match: 12. The CDR3 spells CARPIQGLRNQPQHF. CDR3 in DNA: TGTGCCAGGCCTATACAGGGGCTTCGGAATCAGCCCCAGCATTTT.

This chain joins TRBV20-1 and TRBJ2-7, with D perhaps TRBD1 (7 bases). Between the trimmed V and J ends, which lost 6 bases and 0 bases, there was a span of 18 bases. This CDR3 is built from 15 residues. The germline V gene has CDR1 DFQATT and CDR2 SNEGSKA (reference sequence). CDR3 in amino acids: CSAPRGRGVSYEQYF. Here the CDR3 DNA reads TGCAGTGCCCCACGGGGCAGGGGGGTCTCCTACGAGCAGTACTTC.

The chain carries TRBV7-2 and TRBJ1-2, with a tentative D call TRBD1 (6 bases). Germline CDR1 reads SGHTA; CDR2 reads FQGNSA. This CDR3 has 14 amino acids. V lost 3 bases to trimming and J lost 4 bases, with 12 bases between them. CDR3 sequence reads: CASSLVGGGYGYTF. The CDR3 nucleotides are TGTGCCAGCAGCTTGGTAGGGGGGGGCTATGGCTACACCTTC.

This clonotype was detected only once. CDR3 nucleotides: TGTGCCAGCACTACAGGGGGAGCGGGGGCAGATACGCAGTATTTT. Protein product: CASTTGGAGADTQYF. This chain uses TRBV6-1 with TRBJ2-3, with D possibly being TRBD1 or TRBD2 (8 bases each). This CDR3 comprises 15 residues. V was shortened by 7 bases and J by 4 bases, with 18 bases between the two germline ends. The germline V gene encodes CDR1 MNHNS and CDR2 SASEGT.